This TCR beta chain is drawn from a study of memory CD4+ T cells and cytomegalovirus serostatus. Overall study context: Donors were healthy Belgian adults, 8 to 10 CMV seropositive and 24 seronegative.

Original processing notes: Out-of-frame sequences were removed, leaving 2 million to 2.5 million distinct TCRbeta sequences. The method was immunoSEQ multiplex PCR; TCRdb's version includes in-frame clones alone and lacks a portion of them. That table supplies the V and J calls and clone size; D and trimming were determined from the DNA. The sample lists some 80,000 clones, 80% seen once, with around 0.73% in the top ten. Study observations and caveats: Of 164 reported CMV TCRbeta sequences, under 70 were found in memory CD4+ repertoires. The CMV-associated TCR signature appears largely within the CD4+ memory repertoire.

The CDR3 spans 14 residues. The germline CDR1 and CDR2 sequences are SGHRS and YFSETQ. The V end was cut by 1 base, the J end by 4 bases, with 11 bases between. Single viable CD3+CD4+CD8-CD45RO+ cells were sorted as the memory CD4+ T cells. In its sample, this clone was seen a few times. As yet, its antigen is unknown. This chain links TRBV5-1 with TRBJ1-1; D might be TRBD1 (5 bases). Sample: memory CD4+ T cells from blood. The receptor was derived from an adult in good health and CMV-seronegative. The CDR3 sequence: CASSLPGSATEAFF. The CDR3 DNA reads TGCGCCAGCAGCTTGCCAGGGTCGGCCACTGAAGCTTTCTTT.